Below, 23 T cell receptor beta chains from the same sample are listed, as sequenced in a study of T cells in Graves' hyperthyroidism and ophthalmopathy. Amplification of TCR beta CDR3 regions was performed using RNA transcripts as template. Primed by the HTBI set, a first-round RT-PCR was run on the TCR CDR3. TCRdb called the multiplex PCR reads again in MiXCR, with one record for every CDR3 protein. The sample consists of 600,000 or so distinct CDR3 sequences, around 15% of them appearing once. Input material: blood. The source is a woman in her fifties or sixties with Graves' ophthalmopathy.

This clonotype occurred many times. J is TRBJ2-1 and V is TRBV28; 13 nucleotides agree with TRBD2. This CDR3 contains 16 residues. Germline V gene data show CDR1 as MDHEN and CDR2 as SYDVKM. V lost 7 bases to trimming and J lost 6 bases; unmatched junction nucleotides: 9. The CDR3 loop reads CASNPGLAGSANEQFF. The CDR3 DNA sequence: TGTGCCAGCAATCCGGGACTAGCGGGATCCGCCAATGAGCAGTTCTTC.

This clonotype was detected only a few times. The chain recombines TRBV15 with TRBJ2-2, with no clear D. The germline V gene encodes CDR1 LNHNV and CDR2 YYDKDF (reference sequence). CDR3 size: 15 residues. Trimming stripped 5 bases from V and 1 base from J, with 11 bases between. The CDR3 here is CATSARSQNTGELFF. For the CDR3, the DNA is TGTGCCACCAGCGCCAGGAGCCAGAACACCGGGGAGCTGTTTTTT.

This clonotype was seen at least ten times. CDR3 DNA: TGTGCCAGCAGCATAGAATCCCGGGACAGAAGACTAGCGGGAGGTCCCGAGCAGTTCTTC. Translation gives CASSIESRDRRLAGGPEQFF. This chain connects TRBV7-3 to TRBJ2-1; 13 nucleotides agree with TRBD2. The V segment lost 5 bases and the J segment 10 bases; nucleotides outside the gene matches: 23. The CDR3 has 20 residues. Germline loops: CDR1 SGHTA, CDR2 FQGTGA.

This clonotype showed up many times. The chain recombines TRBV5-1 with TRBJ2-1; no definite D call. Trimming took 3 bases from V and 5 from J, leaving 15 bases between them. The germline V gene encodes CDR1 SGHRS and CDR2 YFSETQ. The CDR3 sequence is 15 residues long. In DNA, the CDR3 is TGCGCCAGCAGCTGGATTGGACCAGTTCACAATGAGCAGTTCTTC. Protein: CASSWIGPVHNEQFF.

This chain links TRBV24-1 with TRBJ2-4, with D perhaps TRBD1 (6 bases). Per germline, CDR1 KGHDR and CDR2 SFDVKD. The ends were cut back, 4 bases at V and 8 bases at J, with 11 bases in the middle. The CDR3 consists of 13 residues. The CDR3 region is CATSDGRGDIQYF. The CDR3 region has the DNA TGTGCCACCAGTGACGGCAGGGGAGACATTCAGTACTTC.

This clonotype was observed at least ten times. The chain employs TRBV3-1 and TRBJ2-7, with 7 bases lining up with TRBD1. The CDR3 covers 15 residues. Trimming removed 1 base from V and 3 bases from J; junction bases left unmatched: 6. Germline loops: CDR1 LGHDT, CDR2 YNNKEL (reference sequence). The CDR3 loop is CASSQGNGQVYEQYF. The CDR3 coding sequence is TGTGCCAGCAGCCAAGGAAATGGACAGGTCTACGAGCAGTACTTC.

This clonotype was picked up many times. V and J are TRBV3-1 and TRBJ2-5; a weak D match, TRBD1 (6 bases). Trimming took off 0 bases at V and 9 bases at J, with 29 bases between the two ends. The CDR3 contains 19 residues. The germline gives CDR1 LGHDT, CDR2 YNNKEL (reference sequence). The CDR3 DNA reads as TGTGCCAGCAGCCAAGACCCCTGGGACCCGGGACAAAGAGATACGGCCCAGTACTTC. As protein: CASSQDPWDPGQRDTAQYF.

This clonotype was seen only once. This chain joins TRBV4-2 and TRBJ2-1, with 12 bases aligning to TRBD2. The CDR3 loop spans 20 amino acids. Germline V gene lookup returns CDR1 LGHNA and CDR2 YNFKEQ. J gave up 7 bases and V 0 bases, and 16 bases lay outside the gene matches. CDR3 sequence (DNA): TGTGCCAGCAGCCAAGATTCTATAAGCCTAGCGGGAGGGCCGGGTAATGAGCAGTTCTTC. Amino acid sequence: CASSQDSISLAGGPGNEQFF.

This clonotype was seen at least ten times. This chain uses TRBV12-3 or TRBV12-4 with TRBJ1-5; D not certain. Trimming left V 3 bases short and J 6 bases short, with 15 bases between. CDR3 length: 15 residues. The CDR3 reads CASSFLPMNGQPQHF. Written as DNA, the CDR3 is TGTGCCAGCAGTTTCCTTCCCATGAACGGTCAGCCCCAGCATTTT.

V and J are TRBV7-2 and TRBJ1-1, with D perhaps TRBD1 (6 bases). CDR1 is SGHTA and CDR2 is FQGNSA in the germline V gene. This CDR3 is 17 amino acids long. The V and J ends lost 1 base and 2 bases respectively, with 17 bases between them. Here the CDR3 reads CASSLGYGGGSNTEAFF. The CDR3 bases are TGTGCCAGCAGCTTAGGGTATGGGGGCGGCAGTAACACTGAAGCTTTCTTT.

This clonotype was counted a few times. The J gene is TRBJ2-5, the V gene TRBV10-3, with 9 bases lining up with TRBD1. CDR3 length: 15 residues. Trimming at V came to 5 bases and at J to 3 bases, leaving 7 bases not matched to a gene. CDR1 and CDR2 from the germline V gene are ENHRY and SYGVKD. The CDR3 is CAISNPGQGEETQYF. CDR3 in DNA: TGTGCCATCAGTAACCCGGGACAGGGAGAAGAGACCCAGTACTTC.

In this sample, this clonotype turned up many times. The chain recombines TRBV2 with TRBJ2-1; D unresolved. Germline V gives CDR1 SNHLY, CDR2 FYNNEI. The CDR3 loop spans 13 amino acids. The CDR3 spells CVTGESSYNEQFF. The CDR3 nucleotides are TGTGTAACCGGAGAGAGCTCCTACAATGAGCAGTTCTTC. Using reference TRBV2 and TRBJ2-1 for the parts outside the CDR3, the full variable domain is EPEVTQTPSHQVTQMGQEVILRCVPISNHLYFYWYRQILGQKVEFLVSFYNNEISEKSEIFDDQFSVERPDGSNFTLKIRSTKLEDSAMYFCVTGESSYNEQFFGPGTRLTVL.

This clonotype was counted at least ten times. V usage is TRBV6-1 and J usage is TRBJ1-2; 7 positions agree with TRBD1. V lost 2 bases and J lost 3; bases outside the gene matches: 3. The CDR3 is made up of 14 amino acids. Germline-derived CDR1 and CDR2 are MNHNS and SASEGT. The CDR3 loop reads CASSERGPDYGYTF. The CDR3 DNA sequence: TGTGCCAGCAGTGAAAGGGGGCCAGACTATGGCTACACCTTC.

This clonotype is a singleton in its sample. Being one base from a much bigger clone, this may be a read error. The rearrangement links TRBV7-3 to TRBJ2-1; D could derive from TRBD1 or TRBD2 (5 bases each). Trimming removed 2 bases from V and 4 bases from J, with 15 bases in between. The CDR3 spans 16 residues. Germline V gene sequence: CDR1 SGHTA, CDR2 FQGTGA. CDR3 protein: CASSLGLWGSYNEQFF. DNA for the CDR3: TGTGCCAGCAGCTTAGGTTTGTGGGGGAGTTACAATGAGCAGTTCTTC.

This rearrangement joins TRBV4-3 to TRBJ2-7; D unresolved. The V end lost 2 bases, the J end lost 2 bases, and 13 bases lay between the germline ends. Germline V gene data show CDR1 as LGHNA and CDR2 as YSLEER. The CDR3 contains 15 residues. The CDR3 DNA reads TGCGCCAGCAGCCAACACCGGGTAGGTCCCTACGAGCAGTACTTC. Amino acid sequence: CASSQHRVGPYEQYF.

The chain carries TRBV4-2 and TRBJ2-5, with D perhaps given as TRBD1 or TRBD2 (5 bases each). The V gene lost 4 bases and the J gene lost 5 bases, with 17 bases spanning the gap. CDR1 LGHNA and CDR2 YNFKEQ come from the germline V gene. The CDR3 consists of 15 residues. The CDR3 spells CASSRTPRGVETQYF. For the CDR3, the DNA is TGTGCCAGCAGCCGTACCCCGCGAGGGGTGGAGACCCAGTACTTC.

This clonotype was found many times. This chain connects TRBV2 to TRBJ2-2; 9 nucleotides match TRBD2. This CDR3 has 19 residues. Germline CDR1 is SNHLY and CDR2 is FYNNEI. With V trimmed by 8 bases and J by 4 bases, 20 bases remained unmatched. Here the CDR3 DNA reads TGTGCCAGCTCTCGGGACGTGGGAGCGGGAGGCCCGAGCACCGGGGAGCTGTTTTTT. Protein product: CASSRDVGAGGPSTGELFF.

In its sample, this clonotype was seen many times. Its ends do not fully match the called genes, so a read error is possible. The chain joins TRBV29-1 to TRBJ2-5; the match to TRBD2 covers 9 bases. CDR1 SQVTM and CDR2 ANQGSEA come from the germline V gene. The CDR3 spans 14 residues. The CDR3 reads CSAELAGGQETQYF. The CDR3 coding sequence is TGCAGCGCTGAACTAGCGGGCGGACAAGAGACCCAGTACTTC.

This clonotype was detected only once. This chain links TRBV4-1 with TRBJ2-5, with 10 bases that match TRBD2. V dropped 0 bases and J dropped 6; count of bases not matched to a gene: 7. The CDR3 contains 16 residues. Germline CDR1 MGHRA, CDR2 YSYEKL. CDR3 residues: CASSQDLLAGVQTQYF. CDR3 DNA: TGCGCCAGCAGCCAAGATCTCCTAGCGGGAGTGCAGACCCAGTACTTC.

The sample holds a few counts of this clonotype. V is TRBV18 and J is TRBJ2-2, with no clear D. With 4 bases removed from V and 2 bases from J, the gap between germline ends came to 5 bases. This CDR3 region has 13 residues. The germline V gene has CDR1 KGHSH and CDR2 LQKENI. CDR3 in DNA: TGTGCCAGCTCACACCCTAACACCGGGGAGCTGTTTTTT. It codes for CASSHPNTGELFF. The full variable domain, rest sourced from reference TRBV18 and TRBJ2-2, is NAGVMQNPRHLVRRRGQEARLRCSPMKGHSHVYWYRQLPEEGLKFMVYLQKENIIDESGMPKERFSAEFPKEGPSILRIQQVVRGDSAAYFCASSHPNTGELFFGEGSRLTVL.

This clonotype has ten or more counts. The chain combines TRBV11-3 with TRBJ2-2; TRBD2 aligns across 9 bases. This CDR3 is 16 amino acids long. The ends lost 3 bases at V and 1 base at J; junction bases unmatched: 3. Germline V lookup: CDR1 SGHNT, CDR2 YENEEA. The CDR3 is CASSFPSGENTGELFF. CDR3 DNA sequence: TGTGCCAGCAGCTTTCCTAGCGGGGAGAACACCGGGGAGCTGTTTTTT.

The table lists this clonotype with many counts. V usage is TRBV7-2 and J usage is TRBJ2-2, with D perhaps given as TRBD1 or TRBD2 (5 bases each). Trimming took off 5 bases at V and 4 bases at J, with 17 bases between the two ends. CDR3 length equals 16 residues. CDR1 and CDR2 from the germline V gene are SGHTA and FQGNSA. In nucleotides, the CDR3 is TGTGCCAGCAGCCCATACCCGGGACCACTCACCGGGGAGCTGTTTTTT. Its translation: CASSPYPGPLTGELFF.

In its sample, this clonotype was seen many times. The chain uses TRBV4-3 and TRBJ2-7; D call uncertain. Germline loops: CDR1 LGHNA, CDR2 YSLEER. V was shortened by 0 bases and J by 7 bases, with 10 bases between the two germline ends. The CDR3 spans 13 residues. CDR3 sequence reads: CASSQDRSGEQYF. CDR3 coding DNA: TGCGCCAGCAGCCAAGACCGATCGGGTGAGCAGTACTTC.